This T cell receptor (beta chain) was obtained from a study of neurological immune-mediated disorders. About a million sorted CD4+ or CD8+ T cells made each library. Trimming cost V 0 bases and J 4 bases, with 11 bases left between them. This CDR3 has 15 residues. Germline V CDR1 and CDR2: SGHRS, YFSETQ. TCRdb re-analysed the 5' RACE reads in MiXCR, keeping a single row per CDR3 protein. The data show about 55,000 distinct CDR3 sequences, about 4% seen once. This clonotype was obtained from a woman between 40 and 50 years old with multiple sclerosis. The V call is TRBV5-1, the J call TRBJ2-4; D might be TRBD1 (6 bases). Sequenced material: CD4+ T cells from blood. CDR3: CASSLGQDNKNIQYF. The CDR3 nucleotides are TGCGCCAGCAGCTTGGGACAGGACAATAAAAACATTCAGTACTTC.